This TCR beta chain was captured in a study of read filtering for tumor transcriptome and immune sequencing. About the study: Mean patient age was roughly 66 years, range about 47 to 85; 17 male, roughly 14 female. DNase treatment preceded whole-transcriptome library preparation. RNA-seq yielded only about 75 to 1,400 TCR reads, IR-seq about 4.05 to 11 million. Findings and limits, study-wide: This fraction held mixed bone marrow immune cells after CD138-negative sorting.

The germline CDR1 and CDR2 sequences are MNHNS and SASEGT. The CDR3 is made up of 16 amino acids. J lost 2 bases, V lost 3 bases, and 6 bases had no gene match. From 300 to 450 ng of RNA, a library with molecular barcoded alpha/delta and beta/gamma adaptors was made. TCRdb redid the calling of the reads with MiXCR, one entry per CDR3 protein. This table holds around 50,000 distinct CDR3 sequences, around 12% found once. Turning to this clonotype: Antigen specificity is unknown.

Input material: a population of CD138-negative cells sorted from bone marrow. The source of this sequence is a donor at least 40 years old with multiple myeloma. The chain recombines TRBV6-1 with TRBJ2-3; TRBD2 aligns across 9 bases. CDR3 amino acids: CASSDLSGGYTDTQYF. Written as DNA, the CDR3 is TGTGCCAGCAGTGACCTGAGCGGGGGGTACACAGATACGCAGTATTTT.